The 2 T cell receptor beta chains reported below all come from one sample, sequenced in a study of blood T cells in healthy people across ages. Together with a sample-barcoded 5' primer, a J-beta primer mix was included in a second PCR lasting roughly 6 to 12 cycles. TCRdb redid the calling of the 5' RACE reads with MiXCR, one entry per CDR3 protein. The repertoire holds 1 million to 1.2 million distinct CDR3 sequences, with around two fifths as singletons. Sequences were obtained from blood. These receptors were obtained from a man aged 18 to 29 in good health.

V and J are TRBV4-3 and TRBJ1-5, with D uncertain. The CDR3 covers 14 residues. From germline, CDR1 is LGHNA and CDR2 YSLEER. The V end lost 0 bases, the J end lost 5 bases, and 8 bases lay between the germline ends. The CDR3 loop is CASSQDPRDQPQHF. DNA of the CDR3: TGCGCCAGCAGCCAAGACCCGAGGGATCAGCCCCAGCATTTT.

In its sample, this clonotype was seen a few times. In DNA form, the CDR3 reads TGTGCCAGCAGCGCCGGACAGTGGATTAACTCTGGGGCCAACGTCCTGACTTTC. Its translation: CASSAGQWINSGANVLTF. The chain combines TRBV9 with TRBJ2-6; maybe TRBD1 (6 bases). CDR1 is SGDLS and CDR2 is YYNGEE in the germline V gene. The CDR3 totals 18 residues. Trimming took off 3 bases at V and 0 bases at J, with 16 bases between the two ends.